This is a list of T cell receptor beta chains from one sample in a study of a mutant IDH1 vaccine in newly diagnosed glioma. Repertoires were generated with immunoSEQ multiplex PCR, while TCRdb's copy carries only in-frame clones and drops some. The top ten hold around 5% of the sample, which has some 90,000 clones, over 70% seen once. This sample comprised PBMCs, obtained from a glioma patient treated with radiotherapy, temozolomide or both. The receptors stem from a man aged 40-55 years with glioma. Some clones in this sample may be carry-over from other donors' samples. Both conserved end residues are part of each CDR3. Each record gives: D gene, J gene, V gene, clone size, CDR3 protein, CDR3 DNA. D genes are given only for firm matches. Size tells how often a clone was seen (once, few, many) or the class of an expanded clone, and some rows leave it out.

d_gene: .
j_gene: TRBJ1-1
v_gene: TRBV6-1
abundance: .
CDR3aa: CASSSQGNTEAFF
CDR3nt: TGTGCCAGCAGTTCCCAGGGGAACACTGAAGCTTTCTTT

d_gene: .
j_gene: TRBJ2-3
v_gene: TRBV30
abundance: many
CDR3aa: CAWSSWGKTDTQYF
CDR3nt: TGTGCCTGGAGTAGCTGGGGAAAGACAGATACGCAGTATTTT

d_gene: .
j_gene: TRBJ1-5
v_gene: TRBV10-2
abundance: .
CDR3aa: CASSQGNQPQHF
CDR3nt: TGCGCCAGCAGCCAGGGGAATCAGCCCCAGCATTTT

d_gene: .
j_gene: TRBJ1-5
v_gene: TRBV5-1
abundance: .
CDR3aa: CASSLTGAGNQPQHF
CDR3nt: TGCGCCAGCAGCTTGACGGGGGCCGGGAATCAGCCCCAGCATTTT

d_gene: .
j_gene: TRBJ1-4
v_gene: TRBV6-5
abundance: .
CDR3aa: CASRGRRGYGEKLFF
CDR3nt: TGTGCCAGCAGGGGACGGCGGGGGTACGGTGAAAAACTGTTTTTT

d_gene: .
j_gene: TRBJ2-2
v_gene: TRBV9
abundance: .
CDR3aa: CASSPGTHPAGELFF
CDR3nt: TGTGCCAGCAGTCCCGGGACACACCCCGCCGGGGAGCTGTTTTTT

d_gene: TRBD1
j_gene: TRBJ2-5
v_gene: TRBV5-1
abundance: .
CDR3aa: CASSSWTGGNQETQYF
CDR3nt: TGCGCCAGCAGCTCGTGGACAGGGGGGAACCAAGAGACCCAGTACTTC

d_gene: TRBD1
j_gene: TRBJ1-3
v_gene: TRBV18
abundance: .
CDR3aa: CASSPGQGNTIYF
CDR3nt: TGTGCCAGCTCACCGGGACAGGGAAACACCATATATTTT

d_gene: TRBD1
j_gene: TRBJ2-3
v_gene: TRBV6-4
abundance: .
CDR3aa: CASSPGTAPPDTQYF
CDR3nt: TGTGCCAGCAGCCCCGGGACAGCCCCGCCAGATACGCAGTATTTT

d_gene: TRBD2
j_gene: TRBJ2-7
v_gene: TRBV10-1
abundance: .
CDR3aa: CASSEWTSGGPSEQYF
CDR3nt: TGCGCCAGCAGTGAGTGGACTAGCGGGGGGCCCTCCGAGCAGTACTTC

d_gene: .
j_gene: TRBJ1-2
v_gene: TRBV6-1
abundance: .
CDR3aa: CASSAQGRNYGYTF
CDR3nt: TGTGCCAGCAGTGCCCAGGGGAGGAACTATGGCTACACCTTC

d_gene: .
j_gene: TRBJ2-5
v_gene: TRBV14
abundance: .
CDR3aa: CASSQGFPPETQYF
CDR3nt: TGTGCCAGCAGCCAAGGGTTCCCGCCCGAGACCCAGTACTTC

d_gene: TRBD1
j_gene: TRBJ2-7
v_gene: TRBV2
abundance: .
CDR3aa: CASSEGGTGRAYEQYF
CDR3nt: TGTGCCAGCAGTGAAGGGGGGACAGGGAGGGCCTACGAGCAGTACTTC

d_gene: .
j_gene: TRBJ2-5
v_gene: TRBV6-5
abundance: .
CDR3aa: CASSYYRRGGQETQYF
CDR3nt: TGTGCCAGCAGTTACTATCGGAGGGGCGGTCAAGAGACCCAGTACTTC

d_gene: .
j_gene: TRBJ1-5
v_gene: TRBV30
abundance: .
CDR3aa: CAWSATRTVGGNQPQHF
CDR3nt: TGTGCCTGGAGTGCCACCAGGACCGTGGGGGGCAATCAGCCCCAGCATTTT

d_gene: TRBD1
j_gene: TRBJ1-6
v_gene: TRBV14
abundance: .
CDR3aa: CASSQGGTENSPLHF
CDR3nt: TGTGCCAGCAGCCAAGGGGGGACAGAGAATTCACCCCTCCACTTT

d_gene: TRBD1
j_gene: TRBJ1-1
v_gene: TRBV29-1
abundance: .
CDR3aa: CSVRTGENTEAFF
CDR3nt: TGCAGCGTCCGGACAGGGGAGAACACTGAAGCTTTCTTT

d_gene: .
j_gene: TRBJ1-5
v_gene: TRBV5-1
abundance: .
CDR3aa: CASSEGPTGQPQHF
CDR3nt: TGCGCCAGCAGCGAGGGGCCCACCGGTCAGCCCCAGCATTTT

d_gene: TRBD2
j_gene: TRBJ2-7
v_gene: TRBV7-9
abundance: .
CDR3aa: CASTGGRYEQYF
CDR3nt: TGTGCCAGCACGGGGGGGCGGTACGAGCAGTACTTC

d_gene: TRBD1
j_gene: TRBJ1-4
v_gene: TRBV7-9
abundance: once
CDR3aa: CASSLMTGEEKLFF
CDR3nt: TGTGCCAGCAGCTTAATGACAGGGGAAGAAAAACTGTTTTTT

d_gene: TRBD1
j_gene: TRBJ1-5
v_gene: TRBV5-6
abundance: .
CDR3aa: CASSLRTGGINQPQHF
CDR3nt: TGTGCCAGCAGCTTGCGAACAGGGGGCATCAATCAGCCCCAGCATTTT

d_gene: .
j_gene: TRBJ2-5
v_gene: TRBV18
abundance: .
CDR3aa: CASSPSEGETQYF
CDR3nt: TGTGCCAGCTCACCGTCAGAGGGGGAGACCCAGTACTTC

d_gene: .
j_gene: TRBJ1-1
v_gene: TRBV19
abundance: .
CDR3aa: CASSIALRQGRTEAFF
CDR3nt: TGTGCCAGTAGTATCGCCCTTCGGCAGGGGCGAACTGAAGCTTTCTTT

d_gene: .
j_gene: TRBJ1-2
v_gene: TRBV19
abundance: .
CDR3aa: CASRPGQRKGYTF
CDR3nt: TGTGCCAGTCGACCCGGCCAACGAAAGGGCTACACCTTC

d_gene: TRBD1
j_gene: TRBJ1-6
v_gene: TRBV30
abundance: .
CDR3aa: CAWSPPGQVYSPLHF
CDR3nt: TGTGCCTGGAGTCCCCCGGGACAGGTTTATTCACCCCTCCACTTT

d_gene: .
j_gene: TRBJ1-1
v_gene: TRBV14
abundance: .
CDR3aa: CASSQVWGSEAFF
CDR3nt: TGTGCCAGCAGCCAAGTGTGGGGCAGTGAAGCTTTCTTT

d_gene: .
j_gene: TRBJ1-2
v_gene: TRBV2
abundance: .
CDR3aa: CASSEALVGAGGYTF
CDR3nt: TGTGCCAGCAGTGAAGCGCTAGTGGGCGCGGGAGGCTACACCTTC

d_gene: .
j_gene: TRBJ2-2
v_gene: TRBV6-5
abundance: .
CDR3aa: CASSLGRDGSELFF
CDR3nt: TGTGCCAGCAGTTTAGGACGGGACGGATCGGAGCTGTTTTTT

d_gene: .
j_gene: TRBJ1-1
v_gene: TRBV10-3
abundance: .
CDR3aa: CAIKGQMNTEAFF
CDR3nt: TGTGCCATCAAGGGGCAGATGAACACTGAAGCTTTCTTT

d_gene: TRBD1
j_gene: TRBJ1-2
v_gene: TRBV5-8
abundance: .
CDR3aa: CASSRDSVYGYTF
CDR3nt: TGTGCCAGCAGTCGGGACAGCGTCTATGGCTACACCTTC

d_gene: .
j_gene: TRBJ2-2
v_gene: TRBV2
abundance: .
CDR3aa: CASRAGLNTGELFF
CDR3nt: TGTGCCAGCAGGGCGGGGCTTAACACCGGGGAGCTGTTTTTT

d_gene: TRBD2
j_gene: TRBJ2-2
v_gene: TRBV10-3
abundance: .
CDR3aa: CAISGGAAGELFF
CDR3nt: TGTGCCATCAGCGGGGGGGCCGCCGGGGAGCTGTTTTTT

d_gene: TRBD1
j_gene: TRBJ2-2
v_gene: TRBV13
abundance: .
CDR3aa: CASSIIPGQGLTGELFF
CDR3nt: TGTGCCAGCAGCATTATCCCGGGACAGGGGCTCACCGGGGAGCTGTTTTTT

d_gene: TRBD1
j_gene: TRBJ2-7
v_gene: TRBV2
abundance: .
CDR3aa: CASRILTGNYEQYF
CDR3nt: TGTGCCAGCAGAATATTGACAGGGAACTACGAGCAGTACTTC

d_gene: TRBD2
j_gene: TRBJ2-7
v_gene: TRBV29-1
abundance: .
CDR3aa: CSATYLGLAYEQYF
CDR3nt: TGCAGCGCGACCTACTTAGGACTAGCGTACGAGCAGTACTTC

d_gene: TRBD1
j_gene: TRBJ2-7
v_gene: TRBV6-5
abundance: .
CDR3aa: CASSLGGGTGSYEQYF
CDR3nt: TGTGCCAGCAGTTTAGGGGGAGGGACAGGGTCCTACGAGCAGTACTTC

d_gene: .
j_gene: TRBJ1-5
v_gene: TRBV5-6
abundance: few
CDR3aa: CASSRWGNQPQHF
CDR3nt: TGTGCCAGCAGCCGCTGGGGCAATCAGCCCCAGCATTTT

d_gene: .
j_gene: TRBJ1-4
v_gene: TRBV4-1
abundance: .
CDR3aa: CASSQQTGARIGEKLFF
CDR3nt: TGCGCCAGCAGCCAACAGACAGGCGCAAGGATAGGTGAAAAACTGTTTTTT

d_gene: .
j_gene: TRBJ2-7
v_gene: TRBV6-5
abundance: .
CDR3aa: CASSSTGRSYEQYF
CDR3nt: TGTGCCAGCAGTTCTACAGGGAGGTCGTACGAGCAGTACTTC

d_gene: .
j_gene: TRBJ1-4
v_gene: TRBV7-9
abundance: .
CDR3aa: CASSIYDSKGNILFF
CDR3nt: TGTGCCAGCAGCATATATGACTCAAAGGGGAATATACTGTTTTTT

d_gene: .
j_gene: TRBJ2-7
v_gene: TRBV5-1
abundance: few
CDR3aa: CASSLVVRSYEQYF
CDR3nt: TGCGCCAGCAGCTTGGTTGTCCGCTCCTACGAGCAGTACTTC

d_gene: TRBD2
j_gene: TRBJ2-5
v_gene: TRBV5-6
abundance: .
CDR3aa: CASSPTSGAWGTQYF
CDR3nt: TGTGCCAGCAGCCCGACTAGCGGGGCTTGGGGGACCCAGTACTTC

d_gene: TRBD1
j_gene: TRBJ2-7
v_gene: TRBV19
abundance: .
CDR3aa: CASSYTGTAAYEQYF
CDR3nt: TGTGCCAGTAGTTACACCGGGACAGCAGCCTACGAGCAGTACTTC

d_gene: .
j_gene: TRBJ2-7
v_gene: TRBV19
abundance: .
CDR3aa: CASSSRPSRHEQYF
CDR3nt: TGTGCCAGTAGTAGCCGGCCAAGCAGGCACGAGCAGTACTTC

d_gene: .
j_gene: TRBJ1-2
v_gene: TRBV30
abundance: .
CDR3aa: CAWSTGHSRGYTF
CDR3nt: TGTGCCTGGAGTACGGGACACAGCCGGGGCTACACCTTC

d_gene: .
j_gene: TRBJ1-5
v_gene: TRBV6-1
abundance: few
CDR3aa: CASSVTAWVNQPQHF
CDR3nt: TGTGCCAGCAGTGTTACAGCATGGGTCAATCAGCCCCAGCATTTT